Presented here are 27 T cell receptor beta chains from one specimen sequenced in a study of blood T cells in healthy people across ages. Sample-barcoded 5' priming and a J-beta primer mix drove a second PCR of roughly 6 to 12 cycles. TCRdb reprocessed the 5' RACE reads with MiXCR, giving one entry per CDR3 protein. The table shows approximately 690,000 distinct CDR3 sequences, with around three fifths occurring only once. Sequences were obtained from blood. These receptors were collected from a man aged 55-75 years in good health.

V gene TRBV29-1 combines with J gene TRBJ2-1; tentatively, D is TRBD1 (6 bases). Germline V gene sequence: CDR1 SQVTM, CDR2 ANQGSEA. V was clipped by 7 bases and J by 4 bases, with 14 bases between them. CDR3 length equals 13 residues. The CDR3 loop is CSATGTGYNEQFF. The CDR3 DNA reads TGCAGCGCAACAGGGACGGGATACAATGAGCAGTTCTTC.

The chain carries TRBV28 and TRBJ1-1; no firm D call. The CDR3 is 13 amino acids. V gave up 4 bases and J gave up 9 bases, with 15 bases separating them. The germline gives CDR1 MDHEN, CDR2 SYDVKM. The DNA of the CDR3 is TGTGCCAGCAGTTGGACCGAATCGTACCAAGCTTTCTTT. This codes for CASSWTESYQAFF. The full variable domain, rest sourced from reference TRBV28 and TRBJ1-1, is DVKVTQSSRYLVKRTGEKVFLECVQDMDHENMFWYRQDPGLGLRLIYFSYDVKMKEKGDIPEGYSVSREKKERFSLILESASTNQTSMYLCASSWTESYQAFFGQGTRLTVV.

The genes are TRBV11-2 and TRBJ2-1; 7 nucleotides match TRBD1. Looked up from germline, CDR1 is SGHAT and CDR2 is FQNNGV. The CDR3 runs to 12 residues. With 5 bases clipped from V and 14 bases from J, the junction kept 9 bases outside the gene matches. Here the CDR3 reads CASSKPGTAKFF. In DNA form, the CDR3 reads TGTGCCAGCAGCAAGCCCGGGACAGCTAAGTTCTTC.

About this clonotype: Germline and junction disagree at one end, which may indicate a read error. V and J are TRBV7-9 and TRBJ2-7, with D perhaps matching TRBD1 or TRBD2 (5 bases each). CDR3 length: 14 amino acids. Germline assignment: CDR1 SEHNR and CDR2 FQNEAQ (reference sequence). Here the CDR3 reads CASSPRPGAYVQYF. The DNA for the CDR3 is TGTGCCAGCAGCCCCCGCCCCGGGGCCTACGTGCAGTACTTC.

This chain connects TRBV25-1 to TRBJ2-6; no firm D call. V gave up 5 bases and J gave up 4 bases, with 12 bases separating them. In germline, CDR1 is MGHDK, CDR2 SYGVNS. This CDR3 region has 15 residues. The CDR3: CASSPRASGANVLTF. In DNA form, the CDR3 reads TGTGCCAGCAGTCCTCGGGCCTCGGGGGCCAACGTCCTGACTTTC. The complete variable domain, with remaining parts taken from reference TRBV25-1 and TRBJ2-6, reads EADIYQTPRYLVIGTGKKITLECSQTMGHDKMYWYQQDPGMELHLIHYSYGVNSTEKGDLSSESTVSRIRTEHFPLTLESARPSHTSQYLCASSPRASGANVLTFGAGSRLTVL.

This chain joins TRBV12-3 or TRBV12-4 and TRBJ2-7, with TRBD1 as a possible D gene (5 bases). Trimming pared 1 base from V and 5 bases from J, leaving 15 bases between. CDR3 size: 15 residues. CDR3 DNA sequence: TGTGCCAGCAGTTTAGATAGCCAGGGTAAAAACGAGCAGTACTTC. This encodes CASSLDSQGKNEQYF.

Turning to this clonotype: This may stem from a read error, because a much larger clone lies one nucleotide away. The chain recombines TRBV10-3 with TRBJ2-5; 9 bases are a match to TRBD1. The CDR3 length is 14 residues. CDR1 is ENHRY, CDR2 SYGVKD, per germline. The CDR3 DNA reads TGTGCCATCAGTGAGGGGACAGGGTTAGAGAGCCAGTACTTC. Its translation is CAISEGTGLESQYF.

Here the CDR3 reads CASILGGAGDNEQFF. Here the CDR3 DNA reads TGTGCCAGCATTCTTGGGGGGGCAGGGGACAATGAGCAGTTCTTC. The V gene is TRBV28, the J gene TRBJ2-1, with a tentative D call TRBD2 (7 bases). Between the trimmed V and J ends, which lost 7 bases and 5 bases, there was a span of 18 bases. The CDR3 sequence is 15 residues long. From germline, CDR1 is MDHEN and CDR2 SYDVKM.

This chain joins TRBV20-1 and TRBJ1-4; 7 bases match TRBD1. The CDR3 sequence is 13 residues long. CDR1 and CDR2 (germline): DFQATT, SNEGSKA (reference sequence). V lost 6 bases, J lost 10 bases, and 11 bases stayed unmatched. In DNA, the CDR3 is TGCAGTGCCAGCTTAGACAGGGCGGGAAAACTGTTTTTT. Encoded protein: CSASLDRAGKLFF.

The chain has TRBV18 and TRBJ1-1; 10 bases line up with TRBD1. V lost 6 bases and J lost 1; bases outside the gene matches: 5. The CDR3 contains 15 residues. The V gene's germline CDR1 is KGHSH and CDR2 LQKENI. The CDR3: CASSPGTGENTEAFF. CDR3 in DNA: TGTGCCAGCTCCCCCGGGACAGGGGAGAACACTGAAGCTTTCTTT.

The CDR3 region has the DNA TGCGCCAGCAGCGCCCGGACAGGGGAAAACATTCAGTACTTC. As protein: CASSARTGENIQYF. V usage is TRBV4-1 and J usage is TRBJ2-4; TRBD1 aligns across 9 bases. CDR3 size: 14 residues. The V and J ends lost 5 bases and 5 bases, in that order; junction bases with no gene match: 4. The germline CDR1 and CDR2 sequences are MGHRA and YSYEKL.

V and J are TRBV20-1 and TRBJ1-1; D perhaps matches TRBD1 (5 bases). This CDR3 has 14 residues. Trimming pared 6 bases from V and 0 bases from J, leaving 14 bases between. Germline loops: CDR1 DFQATT, CDR2 SNEGSKA (reference sequence). CDR3 DNA: TGCAGTGCAAAGGAGGGGTCTGTGAACACTGAAGCTTTCTTT. It codes for CSAKEGSVNTEAFF.

The rearrangement links TRBV6-5 to TRBJ2-3; 7 positions match TRBD2. The CDR3 is 15 residues long. In germline, CDR1 is MNHEY, CDR2 SVGAGI. The V gene end was trimmed by 10 bases and the J gene end by 2 bases; junction bases not matched to a gene: 12. CDR3 coding DNA: TGTGCCACCGTACCCCCGGGGGGACCCACAGATACGCAGTATTTT. The encoded protein is CATVPPGGPTDTQYF.

With respect to this clonotype: A junction end diverges from the germline sequence, so it may reflect a read error. The chain has TRBV5-1 and TRBJ2-1; D call uncertain. CDR1 is SGHRS and CDR2 is YFSETQ in the germline V gene. CDR3 length: 15 residues. Here the CDR3 DNA reads TGCGCCAGCAGCTTACGGGCGAGCTCCTACAATGGGCAGTTCTTC. Its translation is CASSLRASSYNGQFF. The full variable domain, in which reference TRBV5-1 and TRBJ2-1 provide the parts outside the CDR3, is KAGVTQTPRYLIKTRGQQVTLSCSPISGHRSVSWYQQTPGQGLQFLFEYFSETQRNKGNFPGRFSGRQFSNSRSEMNVSTLELGDSALYLCASSLRASSYNGQFFGPGTRLTVL.

The gene calls are TRBV20-1 and TRBJ2-5, with 7 bases matching TRBD2. CDR3 length: 14 residues. CDR1 is DFQATT, CDR2 SNEGSKA, per germline (reference sequence). The trim removed 1 base at V and 4 bases at J, leaving 6 bases unmatched. The CDR3 here is CSARGGGFGETQYF. The CDR3 nucleotides read TGCAGTGCTAGAGGGGGGGGTTTTGGAGAGACCCAGTACTTC.

On this clonotype itself: Possible read error: a much larger clone is one base away. This chain links TRBV7-2 with TRBJ2-3; D ambiguous. This CDR3 region has 12 residues. The germline gives CDR1 SGHTA, CDR2 FQGNSA. The CDR3 DNA sequence: TGTGCCAGCAGCCAAAGCAGAGATACGCAGTATTTT. It yields the protein CASSQSRDTQYF. The entire variable domain, with the rest obtained from reference TRBV7-2 and TRBJ2-3, is as follows: GAGVSQSPSNKVTEKGKDVELRCDPISGHTALYWYRQSLGQGLEFLIYFQGNSAPDKSGLPSDRFSAERTGGSVSTLTIQRTQQEDSAVYLCASSQSRDTQYFGPGTRLTVL.

The CDR3 loop reads CASSPQGENEKLFF. The CDR3 bases are TGTGCCAGCAGCCCCCAGGGGGAGAATGAAAAACTGTTTTTT. The V and J genes are TRBV7-2 and TRBJ1-4, with TRBD1 matching 7 bases. The CDR3 length is 14 residues. Trimming at V came to 5 bases and at J to 5 bases, leaving 5 bases not matched to a gene. Germline CDR1 reads SGHTA; CDR2 reads FQGNSA.

The V gene is TRBV27, the J gene TRBJ1-5; D unresolved. Deletions cut 8 bases from V and 9 bases from J, with 17 bases between. In germline, CDR1 is MNHEY, CDR2 SMNVEV (reference sequence). CDR3 size: 13 residues. Here the CDR3 reads CASGPHPLSPQHF. CDR3 DNA: TGTGCCAGCGGACCACACCCATTGTCGCCCCAGCATTTT.

This rearrangement joins TRBV7-9 to TRBJ1-4, with D uncertain. Germline CDR1 and CDR2: SEHNR and FQNEAQ (reference sequence). This CDR3 is built from 14 residues. Deletions cut 5 bases from V and 8 bases from J, with 15 bases between. CDR3 region: CASSEGTRNEKLFF. In DNA, the CDR3 is TGTGCCAGCAGCGAAGGCACCCGGAACGAAAAACTGTTTTTT. The complete variable domain, with remaining parts taken from reference TRBV7-9 and TRBJ1-4, reads DTGVSQNPRHKITKRGQNVTFRCDPISEHNRLYWYRQTLGQGPEFLTYFQNEAQLEKSRLLSDRFSAERPKGSFSTLEIQRTEQGDSAMYLCASSEGTRNEKLFFGSGTQLSVL.

There are many counts of this clonotype. The rearrangement links TRBV29-1 to TRBJ1-1; D is possibly TRBD1 (5 bases). The CDR3 is made up of 12 amino acids. V lost 6 bases and J lost 7, with 15 bases in between. Germline assignment: CDR1 SQVTM and CDR2 ANQGSEA. Here the CDR3 reads CSVPTDRREAFF. The CDR3, as DNA: TGCAGCGTACCGACAGACCGCCGTGAAGCTTTCTTT.

This clonotype has a single count. This chain connects TRBV24-1 to TRBJ2-1; D is unclear. Trimming cost V 5 bases and J 0 bases, with 13 bases left between them. The CDR3 is 16 residues long. Looked up from germline, CDR1 is KGHDR and CDR2 is SFDVKD. CDR3 amino acids: CATSGPDVSSYNEQFF. DNA for the CDR3: TGTGCCACCAGTGGTCCGGATGTAAGCTCCTACAATGAGCAGTTCTTC.

The gene calls are TRBV2 and TRBJ2-7; tentative D call: TRBD2 (6 bases). The ends were cut back, 11 bases at V and 2 bases at J, with 13 bases in the middle. Per germline, CDR1 SNHLY and CDR2 FYNNEI. The CDR3 extends over 12 amino acids. The CDR3, as DNA: TGTGCCGGCGGGACGGGGACCTACGAGCAGTACTTC. Amino acid sequence: CAGGTGTYEQYF.

This clonotype has just a few counts. V usage is TRBV3-1 and J usage is TRBJ1-2; TRBD1 is a possible D gene (6 bases). The V end was cut by 8 bases, the J end by 8 bases, with 18 bases between. The CDR3 contains 13 residues. Germline V gives CDR1 LGHDT, CDR2 YNNKEL (reference sequence). The CDR3 loop reads CASGGQSFGGYTF. The CDR3 DNA follows: TGTGCCAGCGGAGGACAGTCCTTCGGGGGCTACACCTTC.

The chain's CDR3 is CASSQETYSYNEQFF. The CDR3 DNA reads as TGTGCCAGCAGCCAAGAGACGTACTCCTACAATGAGCAGTTCTTC. The V and J genes are TRBV4-2 and TRBJ2-1; unclear D gene. Germline-derived CDR1 and CDR2 are LGHNA and YNFKEQ. Trimming left V 0 bases short and J 0 bases short, with 6 bases between. The length of the CDR3 is 15 residues.

Concerning this clonotype: The junction and the germline gene differ at one end; a read error may be behind it. V gene TRBV6-6 combines with J gene TRBJ1-5; D is perhaps TRBD1 (6 bases). Per germline, CDR1 MNHNY and CDR2 SVGAGI (reference sequence). This CDR3 comprises 15 residues. The CDR3 sequence is CASRDYRVGNQPQHF. The CDR3, as DNA: TGTGCCAGCAGGGATTACAGGGTTGGTAATCAGCCCCAACATTTT.

Points on this clonotype: A much larger clonotype is one base distant, so this may be a read error. The chain couples TRBV29-1 to TRBJ2-5; TRBD1 might be the D (5 bases). This CDR3 region has 11 residues. Germline V lookup: CDR1 SQVTM, CDR2 ANQGSEA. CDR3 in amino acids: CSGEDLRQQYF. As DNA, the CDR3 is TGCAGCGGTGAAGATCTGCGACAGCAGTACTTC.

The chain carries TRBV7-9 and TRBJ1-1, with no clear D. V gave up 3 bases and J gave up 5 bases, with 19 bases separating them. Per germline, CDR1 SEHNR and CDR2 FQNEAQ (reference sequence). The CDR3 totals 16 residues. Here the CDR3 DNA reads TGTGCCAGCAGCTTTGATGTTTTAGCCCTGGGGACTGAAGCTTTCTTT. Protein: CASSFDVLALGTEAFF.